The clone carrying this T cell receptor beta chain was seen ten or more times. This record comes from a study of kidney transplant recipient with SARS-CoV-2 infection. V trimming: 3 bases; J trimming: 3 bases; junction bases outside the gene matches: 10. Germline V CDR1 and CDR2: LNHDA, SQIVND (reference sequence). The CDR3 has 16 amino acids. TCRdb reanalysed the reads using MiXCR and keeps one entry per CDR3 protein. The sample consists of fewer than 250,000 distinct CDR3 sequences, around 26% of them appearing once. The rearrangement links TRBV19 to TRBJ1-2, with 7 bases identical to TRBD1. The sequencing here drew on a blood sample, taken at baseline and on day 111 from a kidney transplant recipient. The sequence came from a male patient aged 30 to 39 who had COVID-19 and was a kidney transplant recipient. Some of the T cells may derive from the graft donor. The CDR3 region has the DNA TGTGCCAGTAGTATGACAGGGAGCCCTAGGGACTATGGCTACACCTTC. Encoded protein: CASSMTGSPRDYGYTF.